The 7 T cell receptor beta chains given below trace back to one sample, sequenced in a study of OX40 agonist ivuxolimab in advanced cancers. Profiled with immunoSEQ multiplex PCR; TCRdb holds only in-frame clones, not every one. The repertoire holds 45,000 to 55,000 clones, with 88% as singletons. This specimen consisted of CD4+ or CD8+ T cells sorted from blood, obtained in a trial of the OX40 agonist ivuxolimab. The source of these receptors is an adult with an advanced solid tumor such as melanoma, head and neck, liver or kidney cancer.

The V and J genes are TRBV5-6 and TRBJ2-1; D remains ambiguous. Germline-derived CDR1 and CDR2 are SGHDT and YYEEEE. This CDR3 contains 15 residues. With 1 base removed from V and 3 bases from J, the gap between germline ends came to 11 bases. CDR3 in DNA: TGTGCCAGCAGCTTGACGCGGCGGAGCTACAATGAGCAGTTCTTC. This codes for CASSLTRRSYNEQFF.

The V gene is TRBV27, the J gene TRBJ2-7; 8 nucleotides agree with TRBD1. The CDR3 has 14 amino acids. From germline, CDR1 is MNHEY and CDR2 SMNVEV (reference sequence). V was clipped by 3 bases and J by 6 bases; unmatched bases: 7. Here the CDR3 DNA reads TGTGCCAGCAGTTTCGACCAGGGGGCCGGCGAGCAGTACTTC. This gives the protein CASSFDQGAGEQYF.

The CDR3 is CASSSRGLVEKLFF. DNA of the CDR3: TGTGCCAGCAGCTCCAGGGGGCTTGTTGAAAAACTGTTTTTT. The V and J genes are TRBV28 and TRBJ1-4; 8 bases agree with TRBD1. The CDR3 totals 14 residues. CDR1 and CDR2 (germline): MDHEN, SYDVKM. Trimming at V came to 6 bases and at J to 7 bases, leaving 7 bases not matched to a gene.

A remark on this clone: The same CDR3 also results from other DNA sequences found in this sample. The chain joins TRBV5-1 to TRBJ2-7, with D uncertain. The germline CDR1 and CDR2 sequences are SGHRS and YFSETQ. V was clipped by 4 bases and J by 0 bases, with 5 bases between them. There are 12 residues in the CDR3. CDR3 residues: CASSPGSYEQYF. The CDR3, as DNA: TGCGCCAGCAGCCCCGGCTCCTACGAGCAGTACTTC.

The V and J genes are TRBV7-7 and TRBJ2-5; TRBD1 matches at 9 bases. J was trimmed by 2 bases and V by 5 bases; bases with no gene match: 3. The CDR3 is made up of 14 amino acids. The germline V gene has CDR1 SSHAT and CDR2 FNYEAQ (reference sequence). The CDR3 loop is CASSRTGEQETQYF. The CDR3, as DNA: TGTGCCAGCAGCCGGACAGGGGAGCAAGAGACCCAGTACTTC.

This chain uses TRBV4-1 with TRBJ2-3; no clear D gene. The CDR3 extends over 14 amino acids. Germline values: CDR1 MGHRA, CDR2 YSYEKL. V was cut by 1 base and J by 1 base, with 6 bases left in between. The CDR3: CASSQVDGTDTQYF. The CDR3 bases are TGCGCCAGCAGCCAAGTGGATGGCACAGATACGCAGTATTTT.

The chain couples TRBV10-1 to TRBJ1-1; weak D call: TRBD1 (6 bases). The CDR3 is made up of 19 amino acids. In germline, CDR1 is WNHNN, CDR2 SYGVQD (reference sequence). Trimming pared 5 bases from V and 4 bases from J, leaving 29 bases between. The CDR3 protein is CASSRGGAPGSSPGTEAFF. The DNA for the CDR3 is TGCGCCAGCAGTAGGGGGGGGGCTCCCGGAAGTTCGCCCGGCACTGAAGCTTTCTTT.